This T cell receptor (beta chain) emerged from a study of blood T cell repertoires in COVID-19. For the study at large: Spain, Italy and the United States supplied samples that represented acute and convalescent COVID-19. Sources were T cells, B-cell-depleted T cells, or PBMCs; the material itself was cDNA or gDNA.

Authors' methods: By means of reference gene primer amplification, nucleated cell counts were estimated. Using immunoSEQ multiplex PCR, the repertoire was profiled, and TCRdb retains in-frame clones only, with some absent. V and J calls and clone size come straight from that table; D and trimming were deduced from the DNA. The sample holds around 24,000 clones; approximately 84% are singletons and the top ten take about 50%. With 3 bases removed from V and 4 bases from J, the gap between germline ends came to 11 bases. The CDR3 sequence is 14 residues long. The germline CDR1 and CDR2 sequences are SGHTA and FQGNSA.

The sample was peripheral blood. The chain joins TRBV7-2 to TRBJ2-3; D uncertain. The receptor's source is a man between 50 and 59 years old with active or convalescent COVID-19. Here the CDR3 reads CASSFDTNSDTQYF. As DNA, the CDR3 is TGTGCCAGCAGCTTTGACACAAACTCAGATACGCAGTATTTT.